A single sample is the source of the 10 T cell receptor beta chains below, sequenced in a study of T cell responses to AZD1222 COVID-19 vaccine. The method was immunoSEQ multiplex PCR; TCRdb's version includes in-frame clones alone and lacks a portion of them. Here the sample spans roughly 150,000 clones, about 90% being singletons. The source material was peripheral blood, sampled on day 0 of AZD1222 vaccination. These receptors came from an adult in good health.

The chain employs TRBV7-2 and TRBJ1-5; D remains unclear. Germline loops: CDR1 SGHTA, CDR2 FQGNSA. The CDR3 consists of 15 residues. The ends were cut back, 0 bases at V and 6 bases at J, with 12 bases in the middle. The CDR3 nucleotides read TGTGCCAGCAGCTTAGCGTCGGCGGTCGGTCAGCCCCAGCATTTT. Its translation is CASSLASAVGQPQHF.

The chain combines TRBV5-8 with TRBJ1-2; 7 positions agree with TRBD1. The CDR3 contains 15 residues. The V and J ends lost 1 base and 5 bases, in that order; junction bases with no gene match: 8. In germline, CDR1 is SGHTS, CDR2 YDEGEE. The DNA for the CDR3 is TGTGCCAGCAGCTTGCACAGGGGAGATGGGTATGGCTACACCTTC. As protein: CASSLHRGDGYGYTF.

V usage is TRBV18 and J usage is TRBJ1-1, with 11 bases lining up with TRBD1. V dropped 6 bases and J dropped 4; count of bases not matched to a gene: 7. The germline V gene encodes CDR1 KGHSH and CDR2 LQKENI. The CDR3 covers 15 residues. The CDR3 protein is CASSQGTGGSTEAFF. For the CDR3, the DNA is TGTGCCAGCTCGCAGGGGACAGGGGGAAGCACTGAAGCTTTCTTT.

This chain uses TRBV27 with TRBJ2-1, with TRBD1 as a possible D gene (5 bases). Germline V lookup: CDR1 MNHEY, CDR2 SMNVEV (reference sequence). This CDR3 has 15 amino acids. V lost 4 bases, J lost 6 bases, and 16 bases lay in between. CDR3 bases: TGTGCCAGCAGTTCACCGTTACGCAGGGTCAATGAGCAGTTCTTC. Translation gives CASSSPLRRVNEQFF.

This chain joins TRBV7-9 and TRBJ2-7, with 11 nucleotides matching TRBD1. The germline CDR1 and CDR2 sequences are SEHNR and FQNEAQ (reference sequence). Trimming removed 3 bases from V and 2 bases from J; junction bases left unmatched: 3. The CDR3 runs 15 residues. CDR3 protein: CASSLDRGPTYEQYF. CDR3 nucleotide sequence: TGTGCCAGCAGCTTGGACAGGGGGCCAACCTACGAGCAGTACTTC.

This clone has a single count. The J gene is TRBJ1-3, the V gene TRBV13, with 8 bases matching TRBD1. V lost 5 bases to trimming and J lost 4 bases; unmatched junction nucleotides: 4. The germline CDR1 and CDR2 sequences are PRHDT and FYEKMQ (reference sequence). The CDR3 extends over 14 amino acids. CDR3 in DNA: TGTGCCAGCAGCGGACAGGGTCGGGGAAACACCATATATTTT. Its protein is CASSGQGRGNTIYF.

The gene calls are TRBV6-2 or TRBV6-3 and TRBJ1-1; D ambiguous. V lost 6 bases to trimming and J lost 1 base, with 9 bases between them. The CDR3 length is 13 residues. The V gene's germline CDR1 is MNHEY and CDR2 SVGEGT. For the CDR3, the DNA is TGTGCCAGCAGCCCAGGACCGAACACTGAAGCTTTCTTT. Its translation is CASSPGPNTEAFF.

CDR3 DNA sequence: TGCGCCAGCAGCTTAAGGCCAGGGAGCTCCTACGAGCAGTACTTC. Protein product: CASSLRPGSSYEQYF. The rearrangement uses TRBV5-1 and TRBJ2-7, with D perhaps assigned TRBD1 or TRBD2 (5 bases each). The germline gives CDR1 SGHRS, CDR2 YFSETQ. The CDR3 runs 15 residues. Trimming pared 2 bases from V and 0 bases from J, leaving 12 bases between.

CDR3 coding DNA: TGTGCCAGCAGCTCGTGGGGGGGAGCAGATACGCAGTATTTT. It is translated as CASSSWGGADTQYF. The V gene is TRBV7-3, the J gene TRBJ2-3; TRBD2 aligns across 7 bases. The trim removed 4 bases at V and 4 bases at J, leaving 5 bases unmatched. Germline-derived CDR1 and CDR2 are SGHTA and FQGTGA. The CDR3 runs to 14 residues. Full variable domain (remainder filled in from reference TRBV7-3 and TRBJ2-3): GAGVSQTPSNKVTEKGKYVELRCDPISGHTALYWYRQSLGQGPEFLIYFQGTGAADDSGLPNDRFFAVRPEGSVSTLKIQRTERGDSAVYLCASSSWGGADTQYFGPGTRLTVL.

This clone was observed a single time. The genes are TRBV10-2 and TRBJ1-1; D is uncertain. Germline assignment: CDR1 WSHSY and CDR2 SAAADI. Trimming took off 10 bases at V and 3 bases at J, with 15 bases between the two ends. This CDR3 is built from 13 residues. This chain's CDR3 is CATLTLEDTEAFF. CDR3 coding DNA: TGCGCCACCCTAACCTTAGAAGACACTGAAGCTTTCTTT.